Below are 10 T cell receptor beta chains sequenced from a single sample in a study of CXCR3-negative and CXCR3-positive naive CD8 T cells. Researchers prepared the TRB cDNA libraries using 5' RACE with UMI labels. After re-calling the 5' RACE reads, TCRdb lists one entry per CDR3 protein, DNA absent. Recorded for this sample: about 56,000 distinct CDR3 sequences. Sequencing used memory CD8+ T cells from blood. All receptors come from a human donor in good health. Some clones in this sample may be carry-over from other donors' samples.

The V and J genes are TRBV6-5 and TRBJ2-2; TCRdb indicates TRBD1, and absent DNA this call remains unverified. CDR1 and CDR2 (germline): MNHEY, SVGAGI. The CDR3 spans 12 residues. CDR3 sequence: CASTGVSGELFF.

The chain links TRBV7-7 to TRBJ2-3; TCRdb picks TRBD1, but there is no DNA to check that call. The germline V gene encodes CDR1 SSHAT and CDR2 FNYEAQ (reference sequence). The CDR3 extends over 14 amino acids. The CDR3: CASSSQGDTDTQYF.

The chain couples TRBV20-1 to TRBJ2-1. Germline CDR1 DFQATT, CDR2 SNEGSKA (reference sequence). CDR3 size: 14 residues. The CDR3 sequence: CSARALTSYNEQFF.

V usage is TRBV20-1 and J usage is TRBJ2-5; TCRdb's D gene call, TRBD2, goes unchecked for lack of DNA. There are 13 residues in the CDR3. Germline assignment: CDR1 DFQATT and CDR2 SNEGSKA (reference sequence). CDR3 in amino acids: CSARVVVEETQYF.

The chain links TRBV28 to TRBJ2-1. The CDR3 spans 17 residues. Germline V gene data show CDR1 as MDHEN and CDR2 as SYDVKM. CDR3 in amino acids: CASSPTGWQSSYNEQFF. Full variable domain (missing parts from reference TRBV28 and TRBJ2-1): DVKVTQSSRYLVKRTGEKVFLECVQDMDHENMFWYRQDPGLGLRLIYFSYDVKMKEKGDIPEGYSVSREKKERFSLILESASTNQTSMYLCASSPTGWQSSYNEQFFGPGTRLTVL.

This chain joins TRBV11-1 and TRBJ1-1; TCRdb selects TRBD1, and the lack of DNA leaves this call unchecked. There are 14 residues in the CDR3. The germline gives CDR1 SGHAT, CDR2 FQDESV (reference sequence). This CDR3 is CASSERQGGTEAFF. Together with reference TRBV11-1 and TRBJ1-1, the CDR3 gives the full variable domain: EAEVAQSPRYKITEKSQAVAFWCDPISGHATLYWYRQILGQGPELLVQFQDESVVDDSQLPKDRFSAERLKGVDSTLKIQPAELGDSAMYLCASSERQGGTEAFFGQGTRLTVV.

The rearrangement uses TRBV7-9 and TRBJ2-3. The V gene's germline CDR1 is SEHNR and CDR2 FQNEAQ (reference sequence). CDR3 length: 13 amino acids. Here the CDR3 reads CATNQELTDTQYF.

The chain links TRBV4-3 to TRBJ2-2; the D gene TCRdb calls, TRBD1, cannot be checked with no DNA. This CDR3 contains 17 residues. CDR1 LGHNA and CDR2 YSLEER come from the germline V gene. This CDR3 is CASSQVTGTGLSGELFF.

The genes are TRBV5-1 and TRBJ2-4. This CDR3 contains 16 residues. The germline V gene has CDR1 SGHRS and CDR2 YFSETQ. The CDR3 here is CASSLSPSLELNIQYF. The whole variable domain, remainder taken from reference TRBV5-1 and TRBJ2-4, is KAGVTQTPRYLIKTRGQQVTLSCSPISGHRSVSWYQQTPGQGLQFLFEYFSETQRNKGNFPGRFSGRQFSNSRSEMNVSTLELGDSALYLCASSLSPSLELNIQYFGAGTRLSVL.

The V call is TRBV15, the J call TRBJ2-6; TCRdb names TRBD1, which stays unverified in the absence of DNA. The CDR3 consists of 16 residues. The germline CDR1 and CDR2 sequences are LNHNV and YYDKDF (reference sequence). The CDR3: CATSGGSDSGANVLTF. The full variable domain, its missing parts supplied by reference TRBV15 and TRBJ2-6, is DAMVIQNPRYQVTQFGKPVTLSCSQTLNHNVMYWYQQKSSQAPKLLFHYYDKDFNNEADTPDNFQSRRPNTSFCFLDIRSPGLGDTAMYLCATSGGSDSGANVLTFGAGSRLTVL.